This T cell receptor (beta chain) was identified during a study of Ad26.COV2.S vaccination and SARS-CoV-2 variants. Study as a whole: Ad26.COV2.S, an intramuscular injection, was given once or twice 56 days apart.

Generated by immunoSEQ multiplex PCR, the TCRdb table keeps only in-frame clones and is missing some. The table lists roughly 700,000 clones, around 92% of them singletons. Treatment indicated: roughly 20 received Ad26.COV2.S at low or high dose, single or two shots; about five received placebo; per-sample allocation not given. Day 63 after the first injection of vaccine or placebo was the sampling time. The origin of this receptor is a person between 18 and 59 years old who received the Ad26.COV2.S COVID-19 vaccine or a placebo. Sequenced material: peripheral blood, taken in a trial of Ad26.COV2.S vaccine versus placebo.

The CDR3 coding sequence is TGTGCCAGCAGTTCCAGGGGAGGCTACGAGCAGTACTTC. It codes for CASSSRGGYEQYF. This chain connects TRBV27 to TRBJ2-7, with D possibly called TRBD1 or TRBD2 (6 bases each). V lost 4 bases and J 3 bases, leaving 10 bases between the germline ends. The CDR3 is 13 amino acids. Germline CDR1 and CDR2: MNHEY and SMNVEV (reference sequence).